This T cell receptor beta chain was captured in a study of blood T cells in healthy people across ages. The study's findings and limits: Greater diversity and more naive CD4+ cells were seen in long-lived donors than in aged donors.

In the case of this clonotype: What it binds is unknown.

V lost 4 bases and J 4 bases, leaving 10 bases between the germline ends. This CDR3 is 13 amino acids long. With a J-beta primer mix and a sample-barcoded 5' primer, a second PCR ran 7 to 11 cycles. From the 5' RACE reads, TCRdb called clonotypes with MiXCR, one entry per CDR3 protein. The sample carries 500,000 to 600,000 distinct CDR3 sequences, 25% to 30% recorded once. All donors came from Russia, were Caucasian and healthy, and spanned ages about 6 to 100. Total RNA extraction produced at least 5.5 micrograms (per sample) for the study. The receptor was derived from a woman between 65 and 79 years old in good health. Material for sequencing was blood. The rearrangement uses TRBV12-3 or TRBV12-4 and TRBJ1-2; D is unclear. The CDR3 here is CASSSNTGYGYTF. DNA of the CDR3: TGTGCCAGCAGTTCTAACACGGGCTATGGCTACACCTTC.